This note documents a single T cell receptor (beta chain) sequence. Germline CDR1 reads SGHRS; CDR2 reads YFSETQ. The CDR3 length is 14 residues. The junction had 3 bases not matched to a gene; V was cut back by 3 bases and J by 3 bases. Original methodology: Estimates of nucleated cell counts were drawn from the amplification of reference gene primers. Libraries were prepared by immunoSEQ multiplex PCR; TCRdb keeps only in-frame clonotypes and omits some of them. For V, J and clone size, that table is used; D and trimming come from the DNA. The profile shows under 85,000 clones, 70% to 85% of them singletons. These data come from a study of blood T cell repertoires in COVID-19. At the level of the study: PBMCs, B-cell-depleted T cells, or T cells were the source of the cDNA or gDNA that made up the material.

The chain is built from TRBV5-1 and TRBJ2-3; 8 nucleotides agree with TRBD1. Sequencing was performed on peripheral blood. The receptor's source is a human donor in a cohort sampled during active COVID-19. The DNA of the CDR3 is TGCGCCAGCAGCTGGGGGACAGGAACAGATACGCAGTATTTT. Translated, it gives CASSWGTGTDTQYF.